This T cell receptor (beta chain) was identified in a study of T cell changes during pregnancy in multiple sclerosis. Sequencing used immunoSEQ multiplex PCR; TCRdb keeps in-frame clones, though not all of them. The sample records under 85,000 clones, roughly 90% being singletons. Germline V gene data show CDR1 as MNHNS and CDR2 as SASEGT. The V segment lost 1 base and the J segment 5 bases; nucleotides outside the gene matches: 8. The CDR3 has 16 amino acids. The sequence was collected from a female donor in good health, enrolled as a control in a pregnancy study. The sequenced sample was peripheral blood, obtained after pregnancy. V and J are TRBV6-1 and TRBJ2-5; 9 bases are a match to TRBD1. The CDR3 DNA follows: TGTGCCAGCAGTGAAGGGGCGGCAGGGACAGGGGAGACCCAGTACTTC. Translation gives CASSEGAAGTGETQYF.